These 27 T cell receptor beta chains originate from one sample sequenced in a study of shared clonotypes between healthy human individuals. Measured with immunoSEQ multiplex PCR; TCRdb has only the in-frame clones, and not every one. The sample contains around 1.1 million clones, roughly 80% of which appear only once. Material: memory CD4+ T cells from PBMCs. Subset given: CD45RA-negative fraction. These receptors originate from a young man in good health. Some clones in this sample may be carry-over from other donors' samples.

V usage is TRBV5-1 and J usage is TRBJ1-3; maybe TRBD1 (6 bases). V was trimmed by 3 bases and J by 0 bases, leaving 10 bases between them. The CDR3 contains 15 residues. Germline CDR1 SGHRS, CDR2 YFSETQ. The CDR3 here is CASSSQGFSGNTIYF. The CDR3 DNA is TGCGCCAGCAGCTCCCAGGGGTTCTCTGGAAACACCATATATTTT.

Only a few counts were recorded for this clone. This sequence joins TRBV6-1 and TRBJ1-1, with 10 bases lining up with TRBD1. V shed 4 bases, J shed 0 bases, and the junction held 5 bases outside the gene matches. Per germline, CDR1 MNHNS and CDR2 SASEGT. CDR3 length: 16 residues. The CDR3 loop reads CASSGGQGPMNTEAFF. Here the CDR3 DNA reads TGTGCCAGCAGTGGGGGACAGGGGCCAATGAACACTGAAGCTTTCTTT.

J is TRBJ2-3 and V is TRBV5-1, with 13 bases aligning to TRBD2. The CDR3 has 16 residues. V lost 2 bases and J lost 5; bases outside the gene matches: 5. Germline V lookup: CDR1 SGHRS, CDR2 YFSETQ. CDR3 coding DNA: TGCGCCAGCAGCTTAGGGACTAGCGGGATGGTAGATACGCAGTATTTT. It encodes CASSLGTSGMVDTQYF.

The CDR3, as DNA: TGCGCCAGCAGCTTGATAGGGACTAGGACTTCCTACAATGAGCAGTTCTTC. It is translated as CASSLIGTRTSYNEQFF. The chain employs TRBV5-1 and TRBJ2-1, with 8 bases lining up with TRBD2. Per germline, CDR1 SGHRS and CDR2 YFSETQ. The CDR3 loop spans 17 amino acids. Trimming cost V 1 base and J 1 base; bases outside gene matches: 7.

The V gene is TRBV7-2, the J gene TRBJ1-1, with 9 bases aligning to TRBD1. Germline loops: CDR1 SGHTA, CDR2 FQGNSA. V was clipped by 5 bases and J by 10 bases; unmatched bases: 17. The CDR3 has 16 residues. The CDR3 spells CASSPSSPGTGTRAFF. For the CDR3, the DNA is TGTGCCAGCAGCCCCTCATCGCCAGGGACAGGGACAAGAGCTTTCTTT.

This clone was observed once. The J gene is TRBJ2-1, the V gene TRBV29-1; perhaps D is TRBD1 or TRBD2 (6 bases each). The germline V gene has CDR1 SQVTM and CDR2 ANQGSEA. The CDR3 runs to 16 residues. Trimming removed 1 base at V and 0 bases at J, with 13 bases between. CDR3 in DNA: TGCAGCGTTGAAGGGGGGGCCTCGAGCTCCTACAATGAGCAGTTCTTC. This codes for CSVEGGASSSYNEQFF.

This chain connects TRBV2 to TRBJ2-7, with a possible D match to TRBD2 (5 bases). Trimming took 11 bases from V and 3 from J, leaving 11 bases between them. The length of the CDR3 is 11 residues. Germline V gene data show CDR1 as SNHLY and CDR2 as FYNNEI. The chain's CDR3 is CACGLYYEQYF. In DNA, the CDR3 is TGTGCCTGCGGACTCTACTACGAGCAGTACTTC.

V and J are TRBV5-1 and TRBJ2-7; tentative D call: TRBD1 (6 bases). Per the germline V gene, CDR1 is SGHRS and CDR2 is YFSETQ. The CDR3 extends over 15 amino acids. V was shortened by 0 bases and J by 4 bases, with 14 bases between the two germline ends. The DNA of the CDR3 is TGCGCCAGCAGCTTGGCCCCAGGGGAGACGTACGAGCAGTACTTC. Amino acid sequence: CASSLAPGETYEQYF.

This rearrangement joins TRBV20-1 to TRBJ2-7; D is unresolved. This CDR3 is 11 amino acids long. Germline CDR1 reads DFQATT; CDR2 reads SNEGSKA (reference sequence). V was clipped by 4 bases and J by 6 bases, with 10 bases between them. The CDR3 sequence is CSATPEREQYF. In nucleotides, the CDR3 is TGCAGTGCTACGCCCGAACGCGAGCAGTACTTC.

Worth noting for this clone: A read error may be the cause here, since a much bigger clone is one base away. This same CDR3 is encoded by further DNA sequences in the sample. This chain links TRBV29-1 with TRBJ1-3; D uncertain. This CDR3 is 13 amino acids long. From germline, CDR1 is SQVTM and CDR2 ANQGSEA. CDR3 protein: CSVTVQSGNTIYF. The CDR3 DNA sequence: TGCAGCGTTACAGTCCAATCTGGAAACACCATATACTTT. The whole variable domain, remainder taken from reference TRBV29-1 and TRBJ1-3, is SAVISQKPSRDICQRGTSLTIQCQVDSQVTMMFWYRQQPGQSLTLIATANQGSEATYESGFVIDKFPISRPNLTFSTLTVSNMSPEDSSIYLCSVTVQSGNTIYFGEGSWLTVV.

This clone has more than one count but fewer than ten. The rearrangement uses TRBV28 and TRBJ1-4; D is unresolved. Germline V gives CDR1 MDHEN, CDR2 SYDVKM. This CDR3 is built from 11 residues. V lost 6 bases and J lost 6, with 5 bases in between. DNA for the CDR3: TGTGCCAGCAGACTCTATGAAAAACTGTTTTTT. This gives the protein CASRLYEKLFF.

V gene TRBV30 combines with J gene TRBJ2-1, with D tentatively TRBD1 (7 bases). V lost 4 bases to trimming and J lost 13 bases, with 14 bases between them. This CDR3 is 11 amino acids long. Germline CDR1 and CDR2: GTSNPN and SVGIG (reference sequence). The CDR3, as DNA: TGTGCCTGGACAACAGGGGAGGTACAGTTCTTC. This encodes CAWTTGEVQFF.

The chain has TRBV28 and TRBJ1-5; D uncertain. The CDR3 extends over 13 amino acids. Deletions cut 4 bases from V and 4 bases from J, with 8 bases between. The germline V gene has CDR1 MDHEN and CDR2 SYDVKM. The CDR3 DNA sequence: TGTGCCAGCAGTTATCTAGAAAATCAGCCCCAGCATTTT. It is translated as CASSYLENQPQHF.

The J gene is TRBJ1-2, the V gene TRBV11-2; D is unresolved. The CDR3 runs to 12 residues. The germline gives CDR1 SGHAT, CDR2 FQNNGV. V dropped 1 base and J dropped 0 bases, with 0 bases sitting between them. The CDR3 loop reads CASSLANYGYTF. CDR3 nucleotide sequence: TGTGCCAGCAGCTTAGCTAACTATGGCTACACCTTC.

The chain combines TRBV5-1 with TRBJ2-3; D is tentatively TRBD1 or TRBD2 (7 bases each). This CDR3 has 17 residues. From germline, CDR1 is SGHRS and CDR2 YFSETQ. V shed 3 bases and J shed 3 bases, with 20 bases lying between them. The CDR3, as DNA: TGCGCCAGCAGCTGGGGGACAGCGGGATATGGGACAGATACGCAGTATTTT. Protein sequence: CASSWGTAGYGTDTQYF.

The CDR3, as DNA: TGCGCCAGCAGCCTCGGGGGACAGGGATCGACTAATGAAAAACTGTTTTTT. It specifies CASSLGGQGSTNEKLFF. The chain combines TRBV5-1 with TRBJ1-4; 9 positions match TRBD1. Germline V CDR1 and CDR2: SGHRS, YFSETQ. V trimming: 4 bases; J trimming: 2 bases; junction bases outside the gene matches: 9. The CDR3 is 17 amino acids.

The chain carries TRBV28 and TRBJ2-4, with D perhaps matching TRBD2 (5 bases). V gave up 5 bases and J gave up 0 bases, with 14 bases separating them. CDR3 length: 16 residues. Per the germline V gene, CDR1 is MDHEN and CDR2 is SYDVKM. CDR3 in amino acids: CASSGRRAGAKNIQYF. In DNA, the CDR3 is TGTGCCAGCAGTGGAAGACGGGCGGGAGCCAAAAACATTCAGTACTTC.

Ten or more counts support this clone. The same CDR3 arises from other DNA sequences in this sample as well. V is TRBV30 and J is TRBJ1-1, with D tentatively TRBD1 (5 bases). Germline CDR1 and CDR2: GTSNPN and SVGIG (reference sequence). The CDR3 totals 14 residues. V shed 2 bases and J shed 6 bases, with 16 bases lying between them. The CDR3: CAWSPIRGTAEAFF. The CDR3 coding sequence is TGTGCCTGGAGTCCCATAAGGGGCACAGCTGAAGCTTTCTTT.

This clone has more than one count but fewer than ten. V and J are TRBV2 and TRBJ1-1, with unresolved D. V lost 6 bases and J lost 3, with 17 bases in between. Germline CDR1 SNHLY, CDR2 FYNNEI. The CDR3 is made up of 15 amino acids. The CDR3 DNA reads TGTGCCAGCAGGGATCATACGGGGTGCTACACTGAAGCTTTCTTT. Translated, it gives CASRDHTGCYTEAFF.

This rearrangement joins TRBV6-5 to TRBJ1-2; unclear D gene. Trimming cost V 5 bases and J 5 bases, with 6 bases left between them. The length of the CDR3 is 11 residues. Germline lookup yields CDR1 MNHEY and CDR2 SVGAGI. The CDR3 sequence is CASSSYYGYTF. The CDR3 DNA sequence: TGTGCCAGCAGTAGTTATTATGGCTACACCTTC.

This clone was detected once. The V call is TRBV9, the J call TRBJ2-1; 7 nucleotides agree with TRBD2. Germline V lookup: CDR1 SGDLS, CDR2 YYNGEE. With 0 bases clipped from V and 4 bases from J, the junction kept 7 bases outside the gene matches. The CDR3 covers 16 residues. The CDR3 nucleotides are TGTGCCAGCAGCGTAGACAGCGGGACCACATACAATGAGCAGTTCTTC. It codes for CASSVDSGTTYNEQFF.

CDR3 nucleotides: TGTGCCAGCAGTGCTCTAGCGGGAGGTTCTCTCCTGGACGAGCAGTACTTC. Translating gives CASSALAGGSLLDEQYF. The rearrangement uses TRBV7-8 and TRBJ2-7, with 11 bases aligning to TRBD2. Losses at the gene ends were 6 bases for V and 5 bases for J; bases not matched to a gene: 15. CDR1 and CDR2 (germline): SGHVS, FQNEAQ. This CDR3 is 17 amino acids long. The whole variable domain, filled in from reference TRBV7-8 and TRBJ2-7, reads GAGVSQSPRYKVAKRGQDVALRCDPISGHVSLFWYQQALGQGPEFLTYFQNEAQLDKSGLPSDRFFAERPEGSVSTLKIQRTQQEDSAVYLCASSALAGGSLLDEQYFGPGTRLTVT.

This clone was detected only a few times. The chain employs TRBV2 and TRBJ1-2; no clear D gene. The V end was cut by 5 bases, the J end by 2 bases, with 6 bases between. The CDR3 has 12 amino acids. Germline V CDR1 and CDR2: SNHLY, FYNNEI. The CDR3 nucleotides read TGTGCCAGCAGTTCACCGAACTATGGCTACACCTTC. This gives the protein CASSSPNYGYTF.

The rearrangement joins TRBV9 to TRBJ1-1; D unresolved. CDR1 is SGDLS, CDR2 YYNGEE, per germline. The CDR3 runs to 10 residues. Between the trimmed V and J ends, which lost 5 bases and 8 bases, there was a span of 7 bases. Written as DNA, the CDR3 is TGTGCCAGCAGGCAGACCGAAGCTTTCTTT. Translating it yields CASRQTEAFF.

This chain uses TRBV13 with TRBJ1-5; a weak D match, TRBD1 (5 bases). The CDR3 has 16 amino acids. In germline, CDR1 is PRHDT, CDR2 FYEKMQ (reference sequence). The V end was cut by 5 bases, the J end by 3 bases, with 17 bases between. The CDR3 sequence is CASSPYNRHPNQPQHF. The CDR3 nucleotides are TGTGCCAGCAGCCCATACAACAGGCACCCCAATCAGCCCCAGCATTTT. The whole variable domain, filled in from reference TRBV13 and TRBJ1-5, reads AAGVIQSPRHLIKEKRETATLKCYPIPRHDTVYWYQQGPGQDPQFLISFYEKMQSDKGSIPDRFSAQQFSDYHSELNMSSLELGDSALYFCASSPYNRHPNQPQHFGDGTRLSIL.

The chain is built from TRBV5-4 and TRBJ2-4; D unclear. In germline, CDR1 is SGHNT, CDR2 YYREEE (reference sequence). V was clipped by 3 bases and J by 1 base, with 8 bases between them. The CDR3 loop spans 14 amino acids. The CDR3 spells CASSSAVAKNIQYF. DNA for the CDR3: TGTGCCAGCAGCTCGGCGGTCGCCAAAAACATTCAGTACTTC.

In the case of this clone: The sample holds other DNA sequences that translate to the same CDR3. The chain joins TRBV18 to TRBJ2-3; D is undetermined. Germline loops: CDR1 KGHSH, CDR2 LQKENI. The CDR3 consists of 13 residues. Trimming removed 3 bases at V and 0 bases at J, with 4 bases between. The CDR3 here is CASSPGSTDTQYF. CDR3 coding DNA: TGTGCCAGCTCACCGGGTAGCACAGATACGCAGTATTTT. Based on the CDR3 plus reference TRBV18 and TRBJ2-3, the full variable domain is NAGVMQNPRHLVRRRGQEARLRCSPMKGHSHVYWYRQLPEEGLKFMVYLQKENIIDESGMPKERFSAEFPKEGPSILRIQQVVRGDSAAYFCASSPGSTDTQYFGPGTRLTVL.